A single sample is the source of the 6 T cell receptor beta chains below, sequenced in a study of CD8+ T cells in alopecia areata. The sequencing template was cDNA reverse transcribed from extracted RNA. Measured with immunoSEQ multiplex PCR; TCRdb has only the in-frame clones, and not every one. The data contain about 97,000 clones, roughly two fifths of them singletons. The sequencing sample was made of CD4+ T cells sorted from blood. Receptors were obtained from a human donor with alopecia areata.

V is TRBV7-2 and J is TRBJ2-7; unclear D gene. V lost 1 base, J lost 0 bases, and 16 bases lay in between. CDR3 length: 17 amino acids. CDR1 SGHTA and CDR2 FQGNSA come from the germline V gene. CDR3 in DNA: TGTGCCAGCAGCTTAGGTCCGGCGACCTCCTTCTCCTACGAGCAGTACTTC. Amino acids: CASSLGPATSFSYEQYF. The full variable domain, in which reference TRBV7-2 and TRBJ2-7 provide the parts outside the CDR3, is GAGVSQSPSNKVTEKGKDVELRCDPISGHTALYWYRQSLGQGLEFLIYFQGNSAPDKSGLPSDRFSAERTGGSVSTLTIQRTQQEDSAVYLCASSLGPATSFSYEQYFGPGTRLTVT.

The chain combines TRBV29-1 with TRBJ1-4; 7 positions agree with TRBD1. This CDR3 is built from 11 residues. From germline, CDR1 is SQVTM and CDR2 ANQGSEA. Trimming cost V 7 bases and J 11 bases; bases outside gene matches: 7. The CDR3 DNA follows: TGCAGCGCGGAGGGGGCCGGGAAACTGTTTTTT. Protein product: CSAEGAGKLFF.

The V and J genes are TRBV11-2 and TRBJ2-6; a weak D match, TRBD2 (5 bases). CDR3 size: 15 residues. V was shortened by 4 bases and J by 2 bases, with 9 bases between the two germline ends. Germline-derived CDR1 and CDR2 are SGHAT and FQNNGV. CDR3 residues: CASSYRGAGANVLTF. The CDR3 bases are TGTGCCAGCAGCTATCGGGGTGCTGGGGCCAACGTCCTGACTTTC.

This sequence joins TRBV20-1 and TRBJ2-7, with TRBD1 as a possible D gene (5 bases). Trimming took 5 bases from V and 6 from J, leaving 11 bases between them. The CDR3 spans 11 residues. Germline loops: CDR1 DFQATT, CDR2 SNEGSKA (reference sequence). CDR3 protein: CSAYRSPEQYF. Here the CDR3 DNA reads TGCAGTGCTTACAGGTCGCCCGAGCAGTACTTC.

The sample holds many counts of this clone. This rearrangement joins TRBV27 to TRBJ1-2; D perhaps matches TRBD1 (5 bases). Germline CDR1 reads MNHEY; CDR2 reads SMNVEV (reference sequence). This CDR3 comprises 14 residues. V was pared by 4 bases and J by 8 bases, with 17 bases between. CDR3 in amino acids: CASSSGRGWQGYTF. In DNA form, the CDR3 reads TGTGCCAGCAGTTCGGGGAGGGGTTGGCAGGGCTACACCTTC.

CDR3 in DNA: TGTGCCAGCAATACCGGGACAGGGTTCAATGAGCAGTTCTTC. This encodes CASNTGTGFNEQFF. The chain joins TRBV28 to TRBJ2-1; 9 positions agree with TRBD1. The germline CDR1 and CDR2 sequences are MDHEN and SYDVKM. The V and J ends lost 7 bases and 6 bases, in that order; junction bases with no gene match: 7. This CDR3 contains 14 residues.